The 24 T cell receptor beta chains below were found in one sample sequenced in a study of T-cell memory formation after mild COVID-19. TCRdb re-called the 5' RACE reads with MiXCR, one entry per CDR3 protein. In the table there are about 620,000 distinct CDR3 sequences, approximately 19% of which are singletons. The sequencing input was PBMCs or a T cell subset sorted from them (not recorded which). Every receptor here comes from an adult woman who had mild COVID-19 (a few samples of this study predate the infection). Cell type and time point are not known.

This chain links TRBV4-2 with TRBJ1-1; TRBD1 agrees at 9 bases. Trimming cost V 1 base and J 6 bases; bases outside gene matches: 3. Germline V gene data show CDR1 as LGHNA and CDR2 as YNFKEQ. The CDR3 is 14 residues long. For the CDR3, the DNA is TGTGCCAGCAGCCAAGGGACAGGGGCGTCTGAAGCTTTCTTT. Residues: CASSQGTGASEAFF.

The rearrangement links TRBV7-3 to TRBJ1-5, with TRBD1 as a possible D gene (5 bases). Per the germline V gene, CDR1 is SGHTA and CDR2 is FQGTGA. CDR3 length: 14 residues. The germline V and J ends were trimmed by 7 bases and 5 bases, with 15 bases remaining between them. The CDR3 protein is CASTSDSFYQPQHF. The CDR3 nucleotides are TGTGCCAGCACCTCCGACAGTTTTTATCAGCCCCAGCATTTT. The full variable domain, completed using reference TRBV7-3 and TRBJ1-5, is GAGVSQTPSNKVTEKGKYVELRCDPISGHTALYWYRQSLGQGPEFLIYFQGTGAADDSGLPNDRFFAVRPEGSVSTLKIQRTERGDSAVYLCASTSDSFYQPQHFGDGTRLSIL.

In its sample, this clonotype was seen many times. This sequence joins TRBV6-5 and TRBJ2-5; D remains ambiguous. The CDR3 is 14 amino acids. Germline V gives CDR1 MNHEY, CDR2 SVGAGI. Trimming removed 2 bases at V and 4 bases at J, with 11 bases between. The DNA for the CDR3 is TGTGCCAGCAGTTACCACTTGGGTTTAGAGACCCAGTACTTC. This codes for CASSYHLGLETQYF.

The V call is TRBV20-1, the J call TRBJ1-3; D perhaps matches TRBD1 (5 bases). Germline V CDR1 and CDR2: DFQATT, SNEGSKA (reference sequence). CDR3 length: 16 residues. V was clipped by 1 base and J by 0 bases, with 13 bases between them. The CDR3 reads CSARGIGTGSGNTIYF. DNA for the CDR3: TGCAGTGCTAGAGGGATCGGGACCGGCTCTGGAAACACCATATATTTT.

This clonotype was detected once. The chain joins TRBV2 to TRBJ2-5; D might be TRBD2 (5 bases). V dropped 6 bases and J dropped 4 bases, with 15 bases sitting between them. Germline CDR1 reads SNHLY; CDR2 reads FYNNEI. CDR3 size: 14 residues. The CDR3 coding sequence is TGTGCCAGCAGAAGGGTCGGGGTTTTAGAGACCCAGTACTTC. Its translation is CASRRVGVLETQYF.

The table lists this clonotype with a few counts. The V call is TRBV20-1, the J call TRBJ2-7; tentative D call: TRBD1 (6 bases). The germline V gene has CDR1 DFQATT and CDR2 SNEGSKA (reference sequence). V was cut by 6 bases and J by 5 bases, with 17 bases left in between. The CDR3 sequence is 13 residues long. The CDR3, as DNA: TGCAGTGCCACTTCACAGGGAAGGGACGAGCAGTACTTC. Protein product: CSATSQGRDEQYF.

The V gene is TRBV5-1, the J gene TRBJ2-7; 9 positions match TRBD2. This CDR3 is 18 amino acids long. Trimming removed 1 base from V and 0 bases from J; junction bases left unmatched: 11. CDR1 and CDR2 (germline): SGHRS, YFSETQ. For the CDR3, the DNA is TGCGCCAGCAGCTTGTGGGTAGCGGGGGTCCCCCTCTCCTACGAGCAGTACTTC. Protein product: CASSLWVAGVPLSYEQYF.

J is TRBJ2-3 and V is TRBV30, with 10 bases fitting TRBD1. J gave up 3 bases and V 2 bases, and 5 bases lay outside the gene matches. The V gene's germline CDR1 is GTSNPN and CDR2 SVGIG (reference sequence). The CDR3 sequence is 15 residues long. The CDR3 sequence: CAWSTGTGATDTQYF. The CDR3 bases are TGTGCCTGGAGTACCGGGACAGGGGCAACAGATACGCAGTATTTT. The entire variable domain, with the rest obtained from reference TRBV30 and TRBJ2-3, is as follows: SQTIHQWPATLVQPVGSPLSLECTVEGTSNPNLYWYRQAAGRGLQLLFYSVGIGQISSEVPQNLSASRPQDRQFILSSKKLLLSDSGFYLCAWSTGTGATDTQYFGPGTRLTVL.

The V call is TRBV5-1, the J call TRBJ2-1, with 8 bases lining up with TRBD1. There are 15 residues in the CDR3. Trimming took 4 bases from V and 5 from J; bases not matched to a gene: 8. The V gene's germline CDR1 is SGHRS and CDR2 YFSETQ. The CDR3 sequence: CASSPRQGHDNEQFF. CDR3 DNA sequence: TGCGCCAGCAGCCCTAGACAGGGGCACGACAATGAGCAGTTCTTC.

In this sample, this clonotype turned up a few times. CDR3 loop: CATSRGGQSGYEQYF. DNA of the CDR3: TGTGCCACCAGCAGAGGCGGACAGTCAGGCTACGAGCAGTACTTC. V and J are TRBV15 and TRBJ2-7; D might be TRBD1 (6 bases). Between the trimmed V and J ends, which lost 1 base and 3 bases, there was a span of 13 bases. Per germline, CDR1 LNHNV and CDR2 YYDKDF (reference sequence). The CDR3 runs to 15 residues. Variable domain in full (rest from reference TRBV15 and TRBJ2-7): DAMVIQNPRYQVTQFGKPVTLSCSQTLNHNVMYWYQQKSSQAPKLLFHYYDKDFNNEADTPDNFQSRRPNTSFCFLDIRSPGLGDTAMYLCATSRGGQSGYEQYFGPGTRLTVT.

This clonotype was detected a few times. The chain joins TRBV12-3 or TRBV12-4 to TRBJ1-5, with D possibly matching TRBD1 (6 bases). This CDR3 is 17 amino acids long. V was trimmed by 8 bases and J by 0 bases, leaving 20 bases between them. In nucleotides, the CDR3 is TGTGCCAGCCTCCCCGGGGGGGCGACATATAGCAATCAGCCCCAGCATTTT. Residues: CASLPGGATYSNQPQHF.

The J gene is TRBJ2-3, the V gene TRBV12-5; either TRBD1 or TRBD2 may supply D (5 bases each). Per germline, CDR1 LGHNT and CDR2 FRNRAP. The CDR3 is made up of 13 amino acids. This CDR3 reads CASRGAATDTQYF. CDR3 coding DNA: TGTGCCTCCCGGGGCGCCGCCACAGATACGCAGTATTTT.

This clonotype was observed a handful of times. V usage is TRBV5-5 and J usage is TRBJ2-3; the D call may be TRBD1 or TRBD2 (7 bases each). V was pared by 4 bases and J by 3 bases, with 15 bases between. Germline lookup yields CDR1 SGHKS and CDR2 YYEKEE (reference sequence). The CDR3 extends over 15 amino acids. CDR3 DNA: TGTGCCAGCAGCCACCCGCAGGGGGGGACAGATACGCAGTATTTT. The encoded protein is CASSHPQGGTDTQYF.

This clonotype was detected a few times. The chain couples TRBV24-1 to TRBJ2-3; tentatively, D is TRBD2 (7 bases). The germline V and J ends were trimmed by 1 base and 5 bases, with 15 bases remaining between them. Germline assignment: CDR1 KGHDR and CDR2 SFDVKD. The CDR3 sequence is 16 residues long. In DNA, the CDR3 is TGTGCCACCAGTGATTTTGGGGGGGGCCGTCGAGATACGCAGTATTTT. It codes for CATSDFGGGRRDTQYF.

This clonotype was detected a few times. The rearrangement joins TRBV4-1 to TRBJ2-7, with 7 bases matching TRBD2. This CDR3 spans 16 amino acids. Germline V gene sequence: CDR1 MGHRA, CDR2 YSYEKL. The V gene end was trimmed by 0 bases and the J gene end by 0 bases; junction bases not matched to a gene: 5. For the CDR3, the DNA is TGCGCCAGCAGCCAAGATCCTGCGGGGGTCTCCTACGAGCAGTACTTC. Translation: CASSQDPAGVSYEQYF.

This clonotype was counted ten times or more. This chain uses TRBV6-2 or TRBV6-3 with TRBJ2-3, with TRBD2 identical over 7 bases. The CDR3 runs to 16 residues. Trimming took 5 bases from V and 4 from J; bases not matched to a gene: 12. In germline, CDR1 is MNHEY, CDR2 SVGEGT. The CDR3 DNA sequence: TGTGCCAGCAGTACCCCCCGCGGGAGAGGGTCAGATACGCAGTATTTT. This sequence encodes CASSTPRGRGSDTQYF.

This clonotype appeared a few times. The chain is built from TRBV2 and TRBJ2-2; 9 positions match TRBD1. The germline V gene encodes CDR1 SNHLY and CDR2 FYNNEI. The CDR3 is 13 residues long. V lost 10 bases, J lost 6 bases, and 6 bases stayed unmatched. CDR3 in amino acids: CATRQGEAGELFF. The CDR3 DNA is TGTGCCACTAGACAGGGGGAGGCCGGGGAGCTGTTTTTT.

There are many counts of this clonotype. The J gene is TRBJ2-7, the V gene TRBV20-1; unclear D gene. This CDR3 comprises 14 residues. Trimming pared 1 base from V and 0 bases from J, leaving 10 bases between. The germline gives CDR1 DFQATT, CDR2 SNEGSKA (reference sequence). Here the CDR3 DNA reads TGCAGTGCTAGAGTATCCGGCGGCTCCTACGAGCAGTACTTC. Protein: CSARVSGGSYEQYF.

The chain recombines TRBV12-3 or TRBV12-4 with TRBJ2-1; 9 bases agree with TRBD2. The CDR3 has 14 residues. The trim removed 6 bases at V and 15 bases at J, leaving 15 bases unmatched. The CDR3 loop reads CASRNGVLAGKPFF. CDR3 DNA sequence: TGTGCCAGCAGGAACGGGGTACTAGCGGGTAAACCGTTCTTC.

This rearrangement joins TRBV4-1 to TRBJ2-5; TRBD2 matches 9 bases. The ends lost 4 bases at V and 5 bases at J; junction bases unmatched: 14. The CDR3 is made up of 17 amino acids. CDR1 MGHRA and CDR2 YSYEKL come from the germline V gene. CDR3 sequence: CASSRLAGLTGGETQYF. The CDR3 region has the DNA TGCGCCAGCAGCCGGCTAGCGGGGCTCACGGGTGGGGAGACCCAGTACTTC.

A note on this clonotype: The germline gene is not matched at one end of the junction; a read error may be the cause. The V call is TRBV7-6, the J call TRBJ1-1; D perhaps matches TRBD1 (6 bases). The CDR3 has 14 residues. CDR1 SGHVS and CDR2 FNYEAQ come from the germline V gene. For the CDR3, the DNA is TGTGCCAGCAGTTTAGGGGGAGGGGCCTCTGAAGCTTTCTTT. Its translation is CASSLGGGASEAFF.

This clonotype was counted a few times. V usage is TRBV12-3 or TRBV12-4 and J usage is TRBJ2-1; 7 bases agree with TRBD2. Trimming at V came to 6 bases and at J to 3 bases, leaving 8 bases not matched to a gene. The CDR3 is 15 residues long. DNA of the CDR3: TGTGCCAGCAGCCAATGGGGCGGGGGCTACAATGAGCAGTTCTTC. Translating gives CASSQWGGGYNEQFF.

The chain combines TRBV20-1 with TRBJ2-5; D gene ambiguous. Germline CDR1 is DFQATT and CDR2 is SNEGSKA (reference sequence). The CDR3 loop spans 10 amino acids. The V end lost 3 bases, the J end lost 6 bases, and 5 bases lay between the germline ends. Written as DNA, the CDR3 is TGCAGTGCTAGGAGACAGACCCAGTACTTC. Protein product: CSARRQTQYF.

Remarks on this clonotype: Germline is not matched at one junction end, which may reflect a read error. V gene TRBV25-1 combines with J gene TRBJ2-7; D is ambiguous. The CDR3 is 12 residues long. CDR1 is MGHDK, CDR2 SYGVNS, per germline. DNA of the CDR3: TGTGCCAGCAGTGAATCTCCATACGGGCAGTACTTC. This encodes CASSESPYGQYF.